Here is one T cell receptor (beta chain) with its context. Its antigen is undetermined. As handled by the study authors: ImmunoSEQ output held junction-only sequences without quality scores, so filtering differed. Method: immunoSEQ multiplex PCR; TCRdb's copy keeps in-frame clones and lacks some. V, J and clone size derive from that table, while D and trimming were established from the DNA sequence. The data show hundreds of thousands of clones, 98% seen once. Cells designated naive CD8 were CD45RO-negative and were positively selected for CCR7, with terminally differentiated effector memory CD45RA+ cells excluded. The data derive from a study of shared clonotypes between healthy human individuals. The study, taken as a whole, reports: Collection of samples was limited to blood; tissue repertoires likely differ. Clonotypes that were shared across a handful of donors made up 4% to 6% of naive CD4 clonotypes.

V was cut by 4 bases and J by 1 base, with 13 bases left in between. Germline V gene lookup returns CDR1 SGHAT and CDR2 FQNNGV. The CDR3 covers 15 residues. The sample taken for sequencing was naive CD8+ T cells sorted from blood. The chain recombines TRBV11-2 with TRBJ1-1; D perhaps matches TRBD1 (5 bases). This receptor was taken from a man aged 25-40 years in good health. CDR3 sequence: CASSSRQRQNTEAFF. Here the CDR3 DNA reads TGTGCCAGCAGCTCTCGACAGAGACAGAACACTGAAGCTTTCTTT.